The 18 T cell receptor beta chains given below trace back to one sample, sequenced in a study of beta chain features in type 1 diabetes. Study results and caveats: Patients with Type 1 diabetes showed moderately but significantly shorter TCRB CDR3s in all four CD4+ subsets.

The antigens for these receptors are not known. TCRB transcripts that were expressed got sequenced, as all of the isolated RNA had been reverse transcribed. Using immunoSEQ multiplex PCR, the repertoire was profiled, and TCRdb retains in-frame clones only, with some absent. The top ten hold over 0.1% of the sample, which has around 650,000 clones, 9.5% to 15% seen once. The source material was naive CD4+ T cells from blood. All receptors derive from a man aged 25 to 40 with type 1 diabetes.

This chain links TRBV7-9 with TRBJ1-2; 11 nucleotides agree with TRBD1. The CDR3 is made up of 17 amino acids. The V gene end was trimmed by 5 bases and the J gene end by 7 bases; junction bases not matched to a gene: 15. Germline V CDR1 and CDR2: SEHNR, FQNEAQ (reference sequence). DNA for the CDR3: TGTGCCAGCAGCCCTAGGGCCAGCGGGACAGGGGGTTCTGGCTACACCTTC. It translates to CASSPRASGTGGSGYTF.

The chain couples TRBV14 to TRBJ1-1; D uncertain. This CDR3 is 16 amino acids long. CDR1 is SGHDN, CDR2 FVKESK, per germline. The V end lost 1 base, the J end lost 4 bases, and 16 bases lay between the germline ends. CDR3 bases: TGTGCCAGCAGCCAAGGGCTACTCGGGGTGGGCACTGAAGCTTTCTTT. Its translation: CASSQGLLGVGTEAFF.

The V and J genes are TRBV19 and TRBJ2-2; D not resolved. Germline V gives CDR1 LNHDA, CDR2 SQIVND (reference sequence). The CDR3 is 12 amino acids. V was clipped by 2 bases and J by 6 bases, with 4 bases between them. CDR3 residues: CASSISAGELFF. As DNA, the CDR3 is TGTGCCAGTAGTATAAGCGCCGGGGAGCTGTTTTTT.

This clone occurred a few times. DNA for the CDR3: TGTGCCAGCAGCGAGCGGGGGCCGAACACCGGGGAGCTGTTTTTT. Protein product: CASSERGPNTGELFF. The chain recombines TRBV9 with TRBJ2-2; TRBD2 agrees at 8 bases. The V segment lost 3 bases and the J segment 0 bases; nucleotides outside the gene matches: 1. The CDR3 runs 15 residues. Germline-derived CDR1 and CDR2 are SGDLS and YYNGEE.

This clone has just a few counts. The chain is built from TRBV25-1 and TRBJ1-2; D is undetermined. Germline V gives CDR1 MGHDK, CDR2 SYGVNS. CDR3 size: 14 residues. V gave up 6 bases and J gave up 0 bases, with 11 bases separating them. CDR3 in amino acids: CASSEDGSNYGYTF. The CDR3 DNA reads as TGTGCCAGCAGCGAGGACGGGTCTAACTATGGCTACACCTTC.

The rearrangement links TRBV7-2 to TRBJ2-7; TRBD1 aligns across 8 bases. Germline V gives CDR1 SGHTA, CDR2 FQGNSA. Unmatched junction bases numbered 6, after V lost 5 bases and J lost 0 bases. This CDR3 region has 15 residues. The chain's CDR3 is CASSPWTGSSYEQYF. The CDR3, as DNA: TGTGCCAGCAGCCCATGGACAGGGAGCTCCTACGAGCAGTACTTC.

Only a few counts were recorded for this clone. The chain combines TRBV27 with TRBJ2-5; perhaps D is TRBD1 or TRBD2 (5 bases each). CDR1 is MNHEY, CDR2 SMNVEV, per germline (reference sequence). The length of the CDR3 is 15 residues. V was cut by 3 bases and J by 10 bases, with 21 bases left in between. CDR3 DNA sequence: TGTGCCAGCAGTTTCGCCCCTACGGGACCCCTTGACCAGTACTTC. Translation: CASSFAPTGPLDQYF.

This clone showed up just a few times. The genes are TRBV6-5 and TRBJ2-7; D is tentatively TRBD1 or TRBD2 (5 bases each). CDR3 length: 13 residues. V lost 7 bases to trimming and J lost 3 bases, with 13 bases between them. Germline V gene lookup returns CDR1 MNHEY and CDR2 SVGAGI. This chain's CDR3 is CASKRGNGYEQYF. The DNA of the CDR3 is TGTGCCAGCAAGAGGGGTAATGGCTACGAGCAGTACTTC.

This clone was seen more than once but under ten times. This rearrangement joins TRBV30 to TRBJ1-2; D possibly corresponds to TRBD1 (6 bases). Trimming left V 2 bases short and J 2 bases short, with 15 bases between. Per the germline V gene, CDR1 is GTSNPN and CDR2 is SVGIG (reference sequence). The CDR3 has 15 amino acids. CDR3 region: CAWSRAGVGNYGYTF. CDR3 bases: TGTGCCTGGAGTCGGGCAGGGGTGGGAAACTATGGCTACACCTTC.

This clone was detected a few times. The chain is built from TRBV15 and TRBJ1-6, with D tentatively TRBD1 (6 bases). V lost 1 base, J lost 6 bases, and 13 bases lay in between. The V gene's germline CDR1 is LNHNV and CDR2 YYDKDF (reference sequence). This CDR3 is built from 16 residues. In nucleotides, the CDR3 is TGTGCCACCAGCAGAGTAGTCCAGGGGATTAATTCACCCCTCCACTTT. Encoded protein: CATSRVVQGINSPLHF.

This clone was detected a few times. The chain uses TRBV30 and TRBJ1-5; 9 nucleotides agree with TRBD1. Trimming removed 4 bases from V and 8 bases from J; junction bases left unmatched: 9. The CDR3 runs to 14 residues. CDR1 is GTSNPN and CDR2 is SVGIG in the germline V gene (reference sequence). The CDR3 sequence: CAWNRQGELEPQHF. CDR3 coding DNA: TGTGCCTGGAATCGACAGGGGGAGTTAGAGCCCCAGCATTTT.

This chain connects TRBV7-3 to TRBJ2-1; a possible D gene is TRBD2 (5 bases). Between the trimmed V and J ends, which lost 5 bases and 6 bases, there was a span of 11 bases. This CDR3 comprises 13 residues. Looked up from germline, CDR1 is SGHTA and CDR2 is FQGTGA. CDR3 sequence (DNA): TGTGCCAGCAGCGTTCTAGCTGGCAATGAGCAGTTCTTC. It codes for CASSVLAGNEQFF. The full variable domain, in which reference TRBV7-3 and TRBJ2-1 provide the parts outside the CDR3, is GAGVSQTPSNKVTEKGKYVELRCDPISGHTALYWYRQSLGQGPEFLIYFQGTGAADDSGLPNDRFFAVRPEGSVSTLKIQRTERGDSAVYLCASSVLAGNEQFFGPGTRLTVL.

The chain links TRBV14 to TRBJ1-1, with unresolved D. The ends were cut back, 6 bases at V and 0 bases at J, with 14 bases in the middle. Germline CDR1 and CDR2: SGHDN and FVKESK. The CDR3 sequence is 15 residues long. The CDR3 DNA reads TGTGCCAGCAGTCCCTGGGCGGGAATGAACACTGAAGCTTTCTTT. It encodes CASSPWAGMNTEAFF.

V is TRBV27 and J is TRBJ1-4; 10 bases map to TRBD1. The germline gives CDR1 MNHEY, CDR2 SMNVEV (reference sequence). The CDR3 totals 15 residues. Trimming took 6 bases from V and 12 from J; bases not matched to a gene: 13. The CDR3, as DNA: TGTGCCAGCAGCCCAAGAGCCGGGACAGGGGAACAACTGTTTTTT. Translated, it gives CASSPRAGTGEQLFF.

The chain carries TRBV10-3 and TRBJ2-3, with 10 nucleotides matching TRBD1. V lost 7 bases and J lost 6; bases outside the gene matches: 10. The CDR3 is 15 residues long. Germline loops: CDR1 ENHRY, CDR2 SYGVKD. This chain's CDR3 is CAIMKTGGSGDTQYF. CDR3 in DNA: TGTGCCATCATGAAGACAGGGGGCTCGGGGGATACGCAGTATTTT.

The V call is TRBV6-5, the J call TRBJ2-1, with TRBD1 as a possible D gene (6 bases). Germline V CDR1 and CDR2: MNHEY, SVGAGI. Trimming stripped 6 bases from V and 16 bases from J, with 19 bases between. The CDR3 spans 12 residues. CDR3 nucleotide sequence: TGTGCCAGCAGACCATCCGGGACATCCCTCTTCTTC. It translates to CASRPSGTSLFF.

This clone was seen more than once but under ten times. This rearrangement joins TRBV28 to TRBJ2-7, with 9 bases lining up with TRBD1. Germline-derived CDR1 and CDR2 are MDHEN and SYDVKM. Germline trimming cut 8 bases from V and 5 bases from J; bases unmatched to any gene: 16. CDR3 size: 16 residues. The CDR3 spells CASSPDGQGHYHEQYF. CDR3 DNA: TGTGCCAGCTCGCCGGATGGACAGGGGCACTACCACGAGCAGTACTTC.

In this sample, this clone turned up a few times. The gene calls are TRBV6-6 and TRBJ1-2; 8 nucleotides match TRBD1. The CDR3 is 16 amino acids. Trimming took 0 bases from V and 2 from J; bases not matched to a gene: 5. The germline gives CDR1 MNHNY, CDR2 SVGAGI (reference sequence). CDR3 region: CASSYSRTGTNYGYTF. The CDR3 coding sequence is TGTGCCAGCAGTTACTCGAGGACAGGGACCAACTATGGCTACACCTTC.